This entry lists 9 T cell receptor beta chains sequenced from one sample in a study of T cells in Graves' hyperthyroidism and ophthalmopathy. There were TCR beta CDR3 regions amplified from RNA transcripts. A first-round RT-PCR of the TCR CDR3 used the HTBI primer set. TCRdb itself ran the multiplex PCR reads through MiXCR, one entry per CDR3 protein. The repertoire consists of approximately 560,000 distinct CDR3 sequences, with approximately 14% occurring once and the leading ten covering under 8%. Sequencing was performed on blood. These receptors were taken from a woman aged 30 to 39 with Graves' hyperthyroidism.

In this sample, this clonotype turned up many times. V gene TRBV28 combines with J gene TRBJ2-7, with D possibly being TRBD1 (7 bases). The CDR3 contains 14 residues. Trimming removed 6 bases from V and 2 bases from J, with 14 bases in between. Germline V gives CDR1 MDHEN, CDR2 SYDVKM. The CDR3, as DNA: TGTGCCAGCAGACCAGGGGGGCTCGCCTACGAGCAGTACTTC. This translates into CASRPGGLAYEQYF.

This clonotype was detected many times. The chain couples TRBV7-9 to TRBJ1-2; D gene uncertain. The germline V gene has CDR1 SEHNR and CDR2 FQNEAQ (reference sequence). This CDR3 has 15 residues. V lost 5 bases and J lost 7, with 20 bases in between. CDR3 protein: CASSPVDLLVVGYTF. CDR3 bases: TGTGCCAGCAGCCCCGTCGACCTCCTTGTCGTTGGCTACACCTTC.

This clonotype has only a few counts. The rearrangement uses TRBV6-5 and TRBJ1-6; 7 positions match TRBD1. The CDR3 is 19 amino acids. CDR1 MNHEY and CDR2 SVGAGI come from the germline V gene. The J segment lost 3 bases and the V segment lost 0 bases, leaving 11 bases of the junction unmatched. The CDR3 here is CASSYSWTGGRFYNSPLHF. The CDR3 nucleotides are TGTGCCAGCAGTTACTCGTGGACAGGAGGGCGCTTCTATAATTCACCCCTCCACTTT.

This clonotype was detected a few times. The V and J genes are TRBV5-1 and TRBJ2-7; D may be TRBD1 or TRBD2 (5 bases each). The CDR3 covers 17 residues. Trimming left V 4 bases short and J 0 bases short, with 20 bases between. The germline V gene encodes CDR1 SGHRS and CDR2 YFSETQ. The CDR3 region has the DNA TGCGCCAGCAGCAGAGACCCCCTAGGGACGAGCTCCTACGAGCAGTACTTC. Translating it yields CASSRDPLGTSSYEQYF.

This clonotype was observed many times. The rearrangement uses TRBV20-1 and TRBJ2-1; no reliable D call. Germline V gene lookup returns CDR1 DFQATT and CDR2 SNEGSKA (reference sequence). This CDR3 has 14 amino acids. The germline V and J ends were trimmed by 3 bases and 7 bases, with 16 bases remaining between them. The CDR3 sequence: CSASSAYLGNEQFF. In DNA, the CDR3 is TGCAGTGCTAGCTCGGCGTACTTGGGGAATGAGCAGTTCTTC.

In this sample, this clonotype turned up a few times. The chain has TRBV15 and TRBJ2-2; D perhaps matches TRBD1 (7 bases). Germline loops: CDR1 LNHNV, CDR2 YYDKDF (reference sequence). Trimming stripped 0 bases from V and 5 bases from J, with 10 bases between. This CDR3 spans 15 amino acids. The DNA of the CDR3 is TGTGCCACCAGCAGAGACAGGGGGGCTACCGGGGAGCTGTTTTTT. Its protein is CATSRDRGATGELFF.

This clonotype was seen only a few times. This sequence joins TRBV19 and TRBJ1-1; D possibly corresponds to TRBD1 (5 bases). The ends were cut back, 4 bases at V and 10 bases at J, with 13 bases in the middle. CDR1 and CDR2 (germline): LNHDA, SQIVND (reference sequence). The CDR3 length is 12 residues. The CDR3 DNA follows: TGTGCCAGTAGTAGGGGGATCGAGGGAGCTTTCTTT. Translating it yields CASSRGIEGAFF.

In this sample, this clonotype turned up many times. The gene calls are TRBV7-3 and TRBJ2-3; D is undetermined. V lost 5 bases and J 1 base, leaving 10 bases between the germline ends. Germline CDR1 and CDR2: SGHTA and FQGTGA. CDR3 size: 14 residues. CDR3 DNA: TGTGCCAGCAGCCCCTACACCCGCACAGATACGCAGTATTTT. Its protein product is CASSPYTRTDTQYF.

This clonotype has a count of ten or more. The chain recombines TRBV7-3 with TRBJ2-2; 8 bases fit TRBD1. Per germline, CDR1 SGHTA and CDR2 FQGTGA. The V and J ends lost 2 bases and 6 bases, in that order; junction bases with no gene match: 8. The CDR3 totals 16 residues. The CDR3 is CASSLGQTGASGELFF. In nucleotides, the CDR3 is TGTGCCAGCAGCTTAGGCCAGACAGGGGCATCCGGGGAGCTGTTTTTT.